The 19 T cell receptor beta chains in this list originate from one sample, sequenced in a study of neurological immune-mediated disorders. Time point described: longitudinal time-point 3. TCRdb recomputed calls from the 5' RACE reads with MiXCR, one row per CDR3 protein. The table includes about 45,000 distinct CDR3 sequences, about 13% detected once. Source material: PBMCs. The source of these receptors is a man in his thirties or forties in good health.

This clonotype was observed many times. This sequence joins TRBV3-1 and TRBJ1-1, with unresolved D. Germline V lookup: CDR1 LGHDT, CDR2 YNNKEL (reference sequence). Deletions cut 1 base from V and 2 bases from J, with 14 bases between. The CDR3 has 16 residues. The CDR3 region is CASSQGLAAKNTEAFF. In DNA, the CDR3 is TGTGCCAGCAGCCAAGGTCTGGCGGCGAAAAACACTGAAGCTTTCTTT.

In this sample, this clonotype turned up many times. The rearrangement links TRBV20-1 to TRBJ2-7, with 10 bases matching TRBD1. Unmatched junction bases numbered 6, after V lost 4 bases and J lost 6 bases. This CDR3 spans 13 amino acids. CDR1 DFQATT and CDR2 SNEGSKA come from the germline V gene (reference sequence). CDR3 loop: CSAKGQGGFEQYF. DNA for the CDR3: TGCAGTGCTAAAGGACAGGGGGGTTTCGAGCAGTACTTC.

Comments on this clonotype: One end of the junction is discordant with germline, which a read error may explain. CDR3 nucleotides: TGTGCCACCAGTGATGGAGGGCGCGGGAGCTCCCACAATGAGCAGTTCTTC. Amino acid sequence: CATSDGGRGSSHNEQFF. The rearrangement joins TRBV24-1 to TRBJ2-1, with TRBD2 matching 7 bases. The CDR3 loop spans 17 amino acids. The germline CDR1 and CDR2 sequences are KGHDR and SFDVKD.

As concerns this clonotype: The junction and the germline gene differ at one end; a read error may be behind it. This sequence joins TRBV12-3 or TRBV12-4 and TRBJ2-3, with D uncertain. CDR3 length: 14 residues. The CDR3 spells CPSSFQFRTDTQYF. The DNA for the CDR3 is TGTCCCAGCAGTTTCCAATTCAGAACTGATACGCAGTATTTT.

This clonotype was recorded at least ten times. The genes are TRBV20-1 and TRBJ2-1; 16 bases map to TRBD2. Germline V lookup: CDR1 DFQATT, CDR2 SNEGSKA (reference sequence). The CDR3 is made up of 14 amino acids. V lost 3 bases to trimming and J lost 12 bases; unmatched junction nucleotides: 5. CDR3 nucleotides: TGCAGTGCTAGGGGACTAGCGGGAGGGTCTGGGCAGTTCTTC. Amino acid sequence: CSARGLAGGSGQFF.

This clonotype came up many times. V and J are TRBV7-3 and TRBJ1-6; D gene uncertain. Germline assignment: CDR1 SGHTA and CDR2 FQGTGA. The CDR3 totals 15 residues. Trimming left V 5 bases short and J 10 bases short, with 18 bases between. The CDR3 loop is CASSPGLVTGSPLHF. Written as DNA, the CDR3 is TGTGCCAGCAGCCCGGGTCTTGTCACGGGATCACCCCTCCACTTT.

This clonotype rates as medium-sized. The chain uses TRBV15 and TRBJ2-7; 7 bases are a match to TRBD1. The V gene end was trimmed by 4 bases and the J gene end by 3 bases; junction bases not matched to a gene: 9. The germline V gene has CDR1 LNHNV and CDR2 YYDKDF (reference sequence). The CDR3 contains 15 residues. The CDR3 protein is CATSTSGGSLYEQYF. The CDR3 DNA reads TGTGCCACCAGCACCTCAGGGGGTTCTCTCTACGAGCAGTACTTC.

This clonotype was recorded many times. The chain is built from TRBV20-1 and TRBJ2-7; the D is unclear. The germline gives CDR1 DFQATT, CDR2 SNEGSKA (reference sequence). V was shortened by 0 bases and J by 2 bases, with 11 bases between the two germline ends. There are 14 residues in the CDR3. CDR3 sequence (DNA): TGCAGTGCTAGAGATCAGCAGCTGACCTACGAGCAGTACTTC. This encodes CSARDQQLTYEQYF.

The chain combines TRBV7-6 with TRBJ2-7; maybe TRBD2 (5 bases). Looked up from germline, CDR1 is SGHVS and CDR2 is FNYEAQ. V lost 5 bases and J lost 1, with 21 bases in between. This CDR3 contains 17 residues. CDR3 in amino acids: CASSQDFVGPSSYEQYF. The CDR3 nucleotides read TGTGCCAGCAGCCAGGACTTCGTGGGTCCTAGTTCCTACGAGCAGTACTTC. Complete variable domain (other parts from reference TRBV7-6 and TRBJ2-7): GAGVSQSPRYKVTKRGQDVALRCDPISGHVSLYWYRQALGQGPEFLTYFNYEAQQDKSGLPNDRFSAERPEGSISTLTIQRTEQRDSAMYRCASSQDFVGPSSYEQYFGPGTRLTVT.

This clonotype was recorded many times. The genes are TRBV12-3 or TRBV12-4 and TRBJ1-5; D might be TRBD1 (5 bases). The CDR3 runs 12 residues. Trimming took 7 bases from V and 4 from J, leaving 8 bases between them. DNA for the CDR3: TGTGCCAGCACCTGGGGGAATCAGCCCCAGCATTTT. It specifies CASTWGNQPQHF.

This clonotype has a count of ten or more. The chain carries TRBV7-9 and TRBJ2-1, with 14 bases lining up with TRBD2. CDR3 length: 16 residues. V lost 1 base and J lost 8; bases outside the gene matches: 4. CDR1 and CDR2 from the germline V gene are SEHNR and FQNEAQ (reference sequence). The CDR3 sequence: CASSLGLAGGRDEQFF. CDR3 nucleotide sequence: TGTGCCAGCAGCTTAGGACTAGCGGGAGGGCGTGATGAGCAGTTCTTC.

The chain is built from TRBV18 and TRBJ2-1; D gene uncertain. The CDR3 sequence is 16 residues long. The germline V gene encodes CDR1 KGHSH and CDR2 LQKENI. Deletions cut 1 base from V and 0 bases from J, with 10 bases between. The CDR3 reads CASSPRVPSSYNEQFF. The CDR3 DNA is TGTGCCAGCTCACCACGGGTCCCTAGCTCCTACAATGAGCAGTTCTTC. Full variable domain (remainder filled in from reference TRBV18 and TRBJ2-1): NAGVMQNPRHLVRRRGQEARLRCSPMKGHSHVYWYRQLPEEGLKFMVYLQKENIIDESGMPKERFSAEFPKEGPSILRIQQVVRGDSAAYFCASSPRVPSSYNEQFFGPGTRLTVL.

This clonotype turned up a few times. This chain joins TRBV7-2 and TRBJ2-1, with 8 nucleotides matching TRBD1. This CDR3 has 14 residues. Trimming removed 5 bases from V and 8 bases from J; junction bases left unmatched: 8. The germline V gene encodes CDR1 SGHTA and CDR2 FQGNSA. This CDR3 reads CASSQTGTGDEQFF. The CDR3 bases are TGTGCCAGCAGCCAGACCGGGACAGGCGATGAGCAGTTCTTC.

Points on this clonotype: A clone one base away is much larger, so this may be a read error. The chain links TRBV5-4 to TRBJ1-5; 7 bases are a match to TRBD1. The J call is in doubt because the DNA end fits TRBJ2-3 better. Germline V gene sequence: CDR1 SGHNT, CDR2 YYREEE (reference sequence). This CDR3 has 14 amino acids. The chain's CDR3 is CASSRTGSDQPQYF. The CDR3 DNA is TGTGCCAGCAGCCGGACAGGCAGTGATCAGCCCCAGTATTTT.

This clonotype was seen at least ten times. V gene TRBV20-1 combines with J gene TRBJ2-5, with D perhaps given as TRBD1 or TRBD2 (5 bases each). V was shortened by 2 bases and J by 0 bases, with 22 bases between the two germline ends. CDR1 DFQATT and CDR2 SNEGSKA come from the germline V gene (reference sequence). The CDR3 sequence is 18 residues long. The chain's CDR3 is CSARKDFSKGYYQETQYF. The CDR3 region has the DNA TGCAGTGCTAGAAAGGACTTCTCCAAGGGGTACTACCAAGAGACCCAGTACTTC.

This clonotype was counted at least ten times. The chain combines TRBV5-1 with TRBJ2-2; D not resolved. V lost 0 bases and J lost 7, with 16 bases in between. CDR3 length equals 16 residues. The germline V gene has CDR1 SGHRS and CDR2 YFSETQ. The DNA of the CDR3 is TGCGCCAGCAGCTTGGGAGCGATAAGACAAATCGGGGAGCTGTTTTTT. It codes for CASSLGAIRQIGELFF.

This clonotype was recorded many times. The chain couples TRBV20-1 to TRBJ1-4; D might be TRBD1 (5 bases). Looked up from germline, CDR1 is DFQATT and CDR2 is SNEGSKA (reference sequence). The V and J ends lost 3 bases and 6 bases respectively, with 14 bases between them. This CDR3 spans 14 amino acids. The CDR3 DNA reads TGCAGTGCTAGTCCCTCCAGGGTTGATGAAAAACTGTTTTTT. Protein sequence: CSASPSRVDEKLFF.

This clonotype has a count of ten or more. V usage is TRBV20-1 and J usage is TRBJ2-1; tentatively, D is TRBD2 (5 bases). CDR3 length: 15 amino acids. Germline V gene lookup returns CDR1 DFQATT and CDR2 SNEGSKA (reference sequence). V was pared by 3 bases and J by 7 bases, with 19 bases between. The CDR3 region is CSARDSANPVNEQFF. The CDR3 nucleotides read TGCAGTGCTAGGGATAGCGCTAACCCGGTGAATGAGCAGTTCTTC.

This clonotype occurred many times. The gene calls are TRBV5-1 and TRBJ2-7; 7 positions match TRBD1. The CDR3 is 15 residues long. The germline V gene encodes CDR1 SGHRS and CDR2 YFSETQ. J gave up 3 bases and V 4 bases, and 10 bases lay outside the gene matches. The CDR3 reads CASSPAGTAFYEQYF. The CDR3 nucleotides read TGCGCCAGCAGCCCCGCCGGGACAGCTTTCTACGAGCAGTACTTC. Looking up the rest from reference TRBV5-1 and TRBJ2-7 gives the full variable domain: KAGVTQTPRYLIKTRGQQVTLSCSPISGHRSVSWYQQTPGQGLQFLFEYFSETQRNKGNFPGRFSGRQFSNSRSEMNVSTLELGDSALYLCASSPAGTAFYEQYFGPGTRLTVT.